The T cell receptor (beta chain) described here comes from a study of cytotoxic CD8 clonotypes in ibrutinib-treated CLL. Study-wide context: The patients comprised about eleven relapsed/refractory and roughly 15 treatment-naive cases, around 17 IGHV unmutated. Partial responses totalled roughly 25 and complete responses 2; after median around six years, roughly 14 remained remitted and about twelve progressed. Study results and limitations: Timing of sampling differed between sustained-remission and progressing patients. Baseline levels of clonality went above those of age-matched healthy donors and moved with circulating CD8+ T-cell counts.

Only in-frame clones appear in the TCRdb table, and some are missing; sequencing was by immunoSEQ multiplex PCR. The table lists a few hundred thousand clones, 70% of them singletons. The CDR3 contains 16 residues. The germline gives CDR1 MNHEY, CDR2 SMNVEV (reference sequence). Trimming stripped 6 bases from V and 2 bases from J, with 17 bases between. Of note for this clone: The antigen remains unidentified.

Sequencing was performed on PBMCs, taken after 24 months of ibrutinib treatment. J is TRBJ1-5 and V is TRBV27; D perhaps matches TRBD1 (6 bases). The TCR was taken from a human donor with chronic lymphocytic leukemia. CDR3 bases: TGTGCCAGCAGGGGAGGGCCAGGGGCGGGCAATCAGCCCCAGCATTTT. Amino acid sequence: CASRGGPGAGNQPQHF.